This T cell receptor beta chain emerged from a study of T cell responses to AZD1222 COVID-19 vaccine. Method: immunoSEQ multiplex PCR; TCRdb's copy keeps in-frame clones and lacks some. The sample has about 140,000 clones, roughly 89% seen once. The sequenced sample was peripheral blood, obtained on day 0 of AZD1222 vaccination. This clonotype originated in an adult in good health.

The CDR3 DNA is TGTGCCAGTAGTTCCCGCTCCGGAGAGACCCAGTACTTC. Translating it yields CASSSRSGETQYF. The chain couples TRBV19 to TRBJ2-5; D remains ambiguous. Germline values: CDR1 LNHDA, CDR2 SQIVND (reference sequence). There are 13 residues in the CDR3. The V and J ends lost 5 bases and 4 bases respectively, with 11 bases between them.